These 20 T cell receptor beta chains were all obtained from the same sample, sequenced in a study of blood T cell repertoires in COVID-19. Only in-frame clones appear in the TCRdb table, and some are missing; sequencing was by immunoSEQ multiplex PCR. The sample shows about 260,000 clones, 86% of them seen only once. The sequencing input was peripheral blood. The receptors come from a man between 35 and 55 years old who had recovered from COVID-19.

The V and J genes are TRBV3-1 (or the pseudogene TRBV3-2) and TRBJ2-7; no definite D call. Trimming left V 0 bases short and J 0 bases short, with 6 bases between. The CDR3 spans 14 residues. CDR1 is LGHDT and CDR2 is YNNKEL in the germline V gene (reference sequence). The CDR3 protein is CASSQDPGSYEQYF. The CDR3 DNA is TGTGCCAGCAGCCAAGATCCAGGCTCCTACGAGCAGTACTTC.

The rearrangement uses TRBV15 and TRBJ1-4; TRBD1 is a possible D gene (5 bases). The CDR3 consists of 14 residues. Germline V gives CDR1 LNHNV, CDR2 YYDKDF (reference sequence). Trimming removed 4 bases at V and 8 bases at J, with 14 bases between. As DNA, the CDR3 is TGTGCCACCAGCACTGGGACTTGGGGAGAAAAACTGTTTTTT. It specifies CATSTGTWGEKLFF.

This clone has a single count. The J gene is TRBJ2-6, the V gene TRBV7-3, with D uncertain. This CDR3 is 18 amino acids long. V lost 5 bases, J lost 0 bases, and 17 bases lay in between. Germline values: CDR1 SGHTA, CDR2 FQGTGA. The CDR3 sequence is CASSAYSDPTSGANVLTF. For the CDR3, the DNA is TGTGCCAGCAGCGCCTACAGTGACCCGACCTCTGGGGCCAACGTCCTGACTTTC.

This chain joins TRBV7-2 and TRBJ1-5, with 7 bases that match TRBD1. CDR3 size: 14 residues. Germline V gene data show CDR1 as SGHTA and CDR2 as FQGNSA. The V and J ends lost 8 bases and 2 bases, in that order; junction bases with no gene match: 6. CDR3 region: CASHQTGGNQPQHF. CDR3 coding DNA: TGTGCCAGCCACCAAACAGGGGGCAATCAGCCCCAGCATTTT.

This clone appeared a few times. The chain joins TRBV19 to TRBJ2-1; TRBD2 matches at 10 bases. This CDR3 has 15 residues. Germline values: CDR1 LNHDA, CDR2 SQIVND (reference sequence). Trimming at V came to 5 bases and at J to 9 bases, leaving 10 bases not matched to a gene. The CDR3 DNA is TGTGCCAGTAGTGATCTAGCGGGAGTTCTTCTTGAGCAGTTCTTC. It codes for CASSDLAGVLLEQFF.

The rearrangement links TRBV30 to TRBJ2-7; D is perhaps TRBD1 (6 bases). The length of the CDR3 is 12 residues. Germline V gives CDR1 GTSNPN, CDR2 SVGIG (reference sequence). V gave up 3 bases and J gave up 9 bases, with 15 bases separating them. CDR3 residues: CAWSLLGALQYF. Here the CDR3 DNA reads TGTGCCTGGAGCCTATTGGGGGCTCTGCAGTACTTC.

The CDR3: CASKQGIHEQYF. CDR3 in DNA: TGTGCCAGCAAACAGGGGATCCACGAGCAGTACTTC. The chain joins TRBV2 to TRBJ2-7, with 7 bases matching TRBD1. V lost 7 bases, J lost 5 bases, and 5 bases stayed unmatched. Germline assignment: CDR1 SNHLY and CDR2 FYNNEI. This CDR3 has 12 residues. Based on the CDR3 plus reference TRBV2 and TRBJ2-7, the full variable domain is EPEVTQTPSHQVTQMGQEVILRCVPISNHLYFYWYRQILGQKVEFLVSFYNNEISEKSEIFDDQFSVERPDGSNFTLKIRSTKLEDSAMYFCASKQGIHEQYFGPGTRLTVT.

The chain couples TRBV5-1 to TRBJ1-1; 8 bases align to TRBD1. The V segment lost 3 bases and the J segment 1 base; nucleotides outside the gene matches: 2. CDR1 SGHRS and CDR2 YFSETQ come from the germline V gene. The CDR3 is 14 amino acids. The DNA for the CDR3 is TGCGCCAGCAGCTCCGACAGGGGGAACACTGAAGCTTTCTTT. The encoded protein is CASSSDRGNTEAFF.

This clone was seen once. V gene TRBV11-2 combines with J gene TRBJ2-7; the match to TRBD1 covers 12 bases. Trimming cost V 3 bases and J 7 bases; bases outside gene matches: 4. The CDR3 is 14 amino acids. CDR1 and CDR2 (germline): SGHAT, FQNNGV. The CDR3 reads CASSLGQGAGEQYF. The CDR3 region has the DNA TGTGCCAGCAGCTTGGGACAGGGGGCGGGAGAGCAGTACTTC.

This chain links TRBV6-5 with TRBJ1-2; tentatively, D is TRBD1 (5 bases). Deletions cut 11 bases from V and 4 bases from J, with 14 bases between. The germline CDR1 and CDR2 sequences are MNHEY and SVGAGI. This CDR3 is built from 12 residues. CDR3 nucleotides: TGTGCCGGGGGGGACGGACCCTATGGCTACACCTTC. It specifies CAGGDGPYGYTF.

The V call is TRBV9, the J call TRBJ2-4, with 9 bases aligning to TRBD2. Looked up from germline, CDR1 is SGDLS and CDR2 is YYNGEE. Trimming cost V 4 bases and J 8 bases; bases outside gene matches: 13. This CDR3 contains 16 residues. The CDR3 region is CASSSRGGGGHDIQYF. The CDR3 bases are TGTGCCAGCAGCTCCCGCGGGGGGGGAGGGCATGACATTCAGTACTTC.

This chain links TRBV9 with TRBJ2-7; D might be TRBD2 (7 bases). The germline V gene encodes CDR1 SGDLS and CDR2 YYNGEE. V was clipped by 3 bases and J by 2 bases, with 15 bases between them. The CDR3 is 15 residues long. CDR3 nucleotide sequence: TGTGCCAGCAGCGCCCACAGGGAGGGGACCTACGAGCAGTACTTC. Translation gives CASSAHREGTYEQYF.

The sample holds one count of this clone. V usage is TRBV6-5 and J usage is TRBJ2-7; D may be TRBD2 (6 bases). This CDR3 has 16 residues. The ends were cut back, 1 base at V and 1 base at J, with 14 bases in the middle. CDR1 is MNHEY, CDR2 SVGAGI, per germline. CDR3 sequence reads: CASSYFGSGYSYEQYF. The CDR3 bases are TGTGCCAGCAGTTACTTCGGTAGCGGTTATTCCTACGAGCAGTACTTC.

V usage is TRBV11-2 and J usage is TRBJ2-1; D is possibly TRBD1 (6 bases). V lost 1 base to trimming and J lost 6 bases, with 16 bases between them. The CDR3 is 16 residues long. The germline V gene has CDR1 SGHAT and CDR2 FQNNGV. CDR3 residues: CASSLVPSARGNEQFF. For the CDR3, the DNA is TGTGCCAGCAGCTTAGTCCCGTCGGCCAGGGGCAATGAGCAGTTCTTC.

The chain is built from TRBV7-2 and TRBJ2-3; 12 bases line up with TRBD2. V lost 1 base to trimming and J lost 4 bases; unmatched junction nucleotides: 12. Germline values: CDR1 SGHTA, CDR2 FQGNSA. The CDR3 loop spans 19 amino acids. This CDR3 reads CASSLGPQRLAGEADTQYF. In DNA, the CDR3 is TGTGCCAGCAGCTTAGGGCCCCAACGACTAGCGGGAGAGGCAGATACGCAGTATTTT.

A word on this clone: A junction end diverges from the germline sequence, so it may reflect a read error. The chain joins TRBV2 to TRBJ1-4, with D unresolved. Germline values: CDR1 SNHLY, CDR2 FYNNEI. This CDR3 is built from 12 residues. The CDR3 sequence: CASREGGEKLFF. As DNA, the CDR3 is TGTGCCAGCAGGGAAGGCGGGGAAAAACTGTTTTTT.

The rearrangement joins TRBV9 to TRBJ1-5, with D perhaps matching TRBD1 (6 bases). The V gene's germline CDR1 is SGDLS and CDR2 YYNGEE. Between the trimmed V and J ends, which lost 0 bases and 2 bases, there was a span of 15 bases. This CDR3 comprises 17 residues. CDR3 residues: CASSVAHREGCNQPQHF. CDR3 bases: TGTGCCAGCAGCGTAGCCCACAGGGAAGGGTGCAATCAGCCCCAGCATTTT.

The chain has TRBV2 and TRBJ2-3, with TRBD2 as a possible D gene (7 bases). From germline, CDR1 is SNHLY and CDR2 FYNNEI. The ends were cut back, 6 bases at V and 0 bases at J, with 10 bases in the middle. This CDR3 has 14 amino acids. The DNA for the CDR3 is TGTGCCAGCAGGGGGAGGGGGAGCACAGATACGCAGTATTTT. The encoded protein is CASRGRGSTDTQYF. The full variable domain, completed using reference TRBV2 and TRBJ2-3, is EPEVTQTPSHQVTQMGQEVILRCVPISNHLYFYWYRQILGQKVEFLVSFYNNEISEKSEIFDDQFSVERPDGSNFTLKIRSTKLEDSAMYFCASRGRGSTDTQYFGPGTRLTVL.

The V call is TRBV11-2, the J call TRBJ2-1; TRBD2 might be the D (6 bases). Trimming removed 1 base at V and 5 bases at J, with 12 bases between. The CDR3 has 15 amino acids. The germline V gene encodes CDR1 SGHAT and CDR2 FQNNGV. The CDR3 loop reads CASSLVWGEDNEQFF. The CDR3 nucleotides read TGTGCCAGCAGCTTAGTGTGGGGGGAGGACAATGAGCAGTTCTTC. Combining the CDR3 with reference TRBV11-2 and TRBJ2-1 gives the whole variable domain EAGVAQSPRYKIIEKRQSVAFWCNPISGHATLYWYQQILGQGPKLLIQFQNNGVVDDSQLPKDRFSAERLKGVDSTLKIQPAKLEDSAVYLCASSLVWGEDNEQFFGPGTRLTVL.

The gene calls are TRBV2 and TRBJ2-5, with D perhaps TRBD1 (5 bases). The CDR3 is made up of 15 amino acids. Germline loops: CDR1 SNHLY, CDR2 FYNNEI. V was shortened by 6 bases and J by 4 bases, with 18 bases between the two germline ends. The CDR3 loop is CASSSLGLERETQYF. The CDR3 region has the DNA TGTGCCAGCAGCTCCCTGGGGCTAGAGAGAGAGACCCAGTACTTC. Looking up the rest from reference TRBV2 and TRBJ2-5 gives the full variable domain: EPEVTQTPSHQVTQMGQEVILRCVPISNHLYFYWYRQILGQKVEFLVSFYNNEISEKSEIFDDQFSVERPDGSNFTLKIRSTKLEDSAMYFCASSSLGLERETQYFGPGTRLLVL.